These 9 T cell receptor beta chains came from one sample sequenced in a study of blood T cell repertoires in COVID-19. Clones were sequenced by immunoSEQ multiplex PCR, and TCRdb holds only the in-frame ones, with some missing. The sample has 120,000 to 150,000 clones, roughly 84% seen once. The sample was peripheral blood. The receptor set was obtained from a woman aged 55-75 years with acute or convalescent COVID-19.

This clone appeared a single time. This chain connects TRBV5-4 to TRBJ2-3; 9 nucleotides align to TRBD1. With 5 bases clipped from V and 3 bases from J, the junction kept 4 bases outside the gene matches. The CDR3 extends over 14 amino acids. Germline V gene data show CDR1 as SGHNT and CDR2 as YYREEE (reference sequence). CDR3 sequence (DNA): TGTGCCAGCAGAGGACAGGGGATGACAGATACGCAGTATTTT. Its translation: CASRGQGMTDTQYF.

The chain recombines TRBV19 with TRBJ1-6; D remains ambiguous. V was trimmed by 3 bases and J by 7 bases, leaving 13 bases between them. CDR3 length: 15 amino acids. CDR1 and CDR2 from the germline V gene are LNHDA and SQIVND (reference sequence). The CDR3 bases are TGTGCCAGTAGTATGGCCGGCATCGGGAATTCACCCCTCCACTTT. Protein: CASSMAGIGNSPLHF.

The chain joins TRBV4-1 to TRBJ1-1, with 11 bases lining up with TRBD1. The CDR3 spans 17 residues. V lost 6 bases, J lost 1 base, and 10 bases stayed unmatched. Germline V gives CDR1 MGHRA, CDR2 YSYEKL. CDR3 amino acids: CASSLPGQGVGNTEAFF. The CDR3 DNA is TGCGCCAGCAGTCTTCCGGGACAGGGGGTGGGGAACACTGAAGCTTTCTTT.

The chain is built from TRBV7-2 and TRBJ2-3; 9 bases match TRBD2. Trimming removed 4 bases from V and 7 bases from J; junction bases left unmatched: 12. Germline values: CDR1 SGHTA, CDR2 FQGNSA. This CDR3 comprises 16 residues. The CDR3 DNA follows: TGTGCCAGCAGCTCGCCCTTTAGCGGGGGTCCTTATACGCAGTATTTT. It codes for CASSSPFSGGPYTQYF.

This clone was counted only a few times. The junction departs from the called germline gene at one end, perhaps through a read error. The CDR3 spells CASSHQTTQNRPQHF. The CDR3 DNA reads as TGTGCCAGCAGTCATCAAACCACCCAGAATCGGCCCCAGCATTTT. This rearrangement joins TRBV7-8 to TRBJ1-5; no clear D. The CDR3 has 15 residues. In germline, CDR1 is SGHVS, CDR2 FQNEAQ.

The CDR3 protein is CASSSNSGGFQETQYF. The CDR3 bases are TGTGCCAGCAGCTCCAATAGCGGGGGTTTCCAAGAGACCCAGTACTTC. V gene TRBV7-2 combines with J gene TRBJ2-5, with 9 nucleotides matching TRBD2. Germline assignment: CDR1 SGHTA and CDR2 FQGNSA. CDR3 length: 16 residues. V was pared by 4 bases and J by 1 base, with 7 bases of the junction left unmatched. Together with reference TRBV7-2 and TRBJ2-5, the CDR3 gives the full variable domain: GAGVSQSPSNKVTEKGKDVELRCDPISGHTALYWYRQSLGQGLEFLIYFQGNSAPDKSGLPSDRFSAERTGGSVSTLTIQRTQQEDSAVYLCASSSNSGGFQETQYFGPGTRLLVL.

This rearrangement joins TRBV7-6 to TRBJ1-5; 7 nucleotides match TRBD1. Germline assignment: CDR1 SGHVS and CDR2 FNYEAQ. The junction had 16 bases not matched to a gene; V was cut back by 5 bases and J by 0 bases. This CDR3 has 19 residues. CDR3 coding DNA: TGTGCCAGCAGCCAGGTAAGGGGACAGTGTTTGGATAGCAATCAGCCCCAGCATTTT. Its translation is CASSQVRGQCLDSNQPQHF. The variable domain in full, completed from reference TRBV7-6 and TRBJ1-5, reads GAGVSQSPRYKVTKRGQDVALRCDPISGHVSLYWYRQALGQGPEFLTYFNYEAQQDKSGLPNDRFSAERPEGSISTLTIQRTEQRDSAMYRCASSQVRGQCLDSNQPQHFGDGTRLSIL.

This chain joins TRBV3-1 (or the pseudogene TRBV3-2) and TRBJ1-1; TRBD1 agrees at 7 bases. V trimming: 4 bases; J trimming: 1 base; junction bases outside the gene matches: 3. The germline CDR1 and CDR2 sequences are LGHDT and YNNKEL (reference sequence). The CDR3 loop spans 14 amino acids. The CDR3 nucleotides are TGTGCCAGCAGCCTATGGACAGGGAACACTGAAGCTTTCTTT. This sequence encodes CASSLWTGNTEAFF.

The chain employs TRBV14 and TRBJ1-1; D might be TRBD1 (6 bases). This CDR3 is built from 15 residues. V lost 0 bases and J 6 bases, leaving 14 bases between the germline ends. Germline V gene lookup returns CDR1 SGHDN and CDR2 FVKESK. In DNA form, the CDR3 reads TGTGCCAGCAGCCAAGAAACAGGGAGATTCGCTGAAGCTTTCTTT. The encoded protein is CASSQETGRFAEAFF.